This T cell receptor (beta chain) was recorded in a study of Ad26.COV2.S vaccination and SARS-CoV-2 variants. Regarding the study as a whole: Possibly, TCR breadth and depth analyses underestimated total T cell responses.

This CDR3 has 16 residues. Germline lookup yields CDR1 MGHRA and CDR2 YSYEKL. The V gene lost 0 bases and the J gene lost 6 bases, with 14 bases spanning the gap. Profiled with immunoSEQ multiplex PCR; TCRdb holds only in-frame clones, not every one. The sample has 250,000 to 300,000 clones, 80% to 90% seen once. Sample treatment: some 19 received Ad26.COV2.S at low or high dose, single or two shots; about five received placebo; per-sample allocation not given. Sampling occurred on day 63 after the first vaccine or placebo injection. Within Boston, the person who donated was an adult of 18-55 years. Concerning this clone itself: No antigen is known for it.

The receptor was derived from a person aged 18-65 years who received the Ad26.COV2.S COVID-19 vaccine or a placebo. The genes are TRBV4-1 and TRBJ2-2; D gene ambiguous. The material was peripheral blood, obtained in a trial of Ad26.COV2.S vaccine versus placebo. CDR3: CASSQERWNAAGELFF. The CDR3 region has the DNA TGCGCCAGCAGCCAAGAACGGTGGAACGCCGCCGGGGAGCTGTTTTTT.